The table lists the clone carrying this T cell receptor (beta chain) with many counts. This sample stems from a study of human T cells and chemical hapten exposure. TCRdb itself ran the RACE reads through MiXCR, one entry per CDR3 protein. The sample includes under 120,000 distinct CDR3 sequences, approximately 11% of them seen just once. The sample's time point: patch test 1, 2 weeks after DPC sensitization. Documented treatment: therapeutic diphenylcyclopropenone sensitization with weekly scalp DPC. This CDR3 region has 16 residues. Trimming took off 6 bases at V and 1 base at J, with 18 bases between the two ends. Germline assignment: CDR1 MDHEN and CDR2 SYDVKM.

The clonotype originates from a woman aged 40 to 50 with alopecia areata. Some clones in this sample may be carry-over from other donors' samples. The sample was whole blood, taken in connection with sensitization to the hapten diphenylcyclopropenone (DPC). The J gene is TRBJ1-1, the V gene TRBV28, with a weak D call TRBD1 (6 bases). The CDR3 reads CASSAPGHPSNTEAFF. Here the CDR3 DNA reads TGTGCCAGCAGCGCGCCGGGACACCCTTCGAACACTGAAGCTTTCTTT.